The clone carrying this T cell receptor beta chain was counted ten times or more. These data originate in a study of T cells in Graves' hyperthyroidism and ophthalmopathy. Deletions cut 3 bases from V and 4 bases from J, with 12 bases between. Germline CDR1 reads MDHEN; CDR2 reads SYDVKM. The CDR3 is 14 amino acids. Criteria for exclusion of patients were uncontrolled infection, other autoimmune disease, pregnancy or lactation. RNA transcripts gave rise to amplified TCR beta CDR3 regions. The HTBI primer set was used in a first-round RT-PCR of the TCR CDR3. TCRdb called the multiplex PCR reads again in MiXCR, with one record for every CDR3 protein. The sample contains some 510,000 distinct CDR3 sequences, around 20% of which appear only once.

The clonotype comes from a young man with Graves' hyperthyroidism. V gene TRBV28 combines with J gene TRBJ1-1, with D possibly matching TRBD1 (5 bases). The material sequenced was blood. CDR3 in amino acids: CASSFIGVGTEAFF. CDR3 sequence (DNA): TGTGCCAGCAGTTTTATAGGGGTGGGCACTGAAGCTTTCTTT.